This TCR beta chain appears in the sequencing data of a study of cytomegalovirus exposure and HLA in healthy donors. The table came from immunoSEQ multiplex PCR; TCRdb's copy has only in-frame clones and leaves some out. In the table there are roughly 140,000 clones, approximately 89% of which are singletons. Germline CDR1 reads MNHEY; CDR2 reads SMNVEV (reference sequence). This CDR3 has 14 amino acids. The ends lost 7 bases at V and 8 bases at J; junction bases unmatched: 7. A remark on this clone: No antigen is known for it.

Study-level findings and limits: Rare TCR sequences dominated, though some public TCRs recurred in many donors.

The source is a man aged 18 to 29 in good health and CMV-seronegative. The sequenced sample was PBMCs. V usage is TRBV27 and J usage is TRBJ2-1; 11 bases are a match to TRBD2. The CDR3: CASKLTSGNDEQFF. In DNA form, the CDR3 reads TGTGCCAGCAAATTGACTAGCGGGAACGATGAGCAGTTCTTC.